The rows below give T cell receptor beta chains drawn from one sample of a study of tumor and adjacent non-tumor tissue in lung cancer. TCRdb redid the calling of the multiplex PCR reads with MiXCR, one entry per CDR3 protein. The sample records tens of thousands of distinct CDR3 sequences, less than 85% being singletons. The sequencing input was distant non-tumor lung tissue. These receptors were collected from a man in his sixties or seventies with non-small cell lung cancer. Each CDR3 is given with its conserved first and last residue.

v_call	j_call	cdr3_aa
TRBV12-3/TRBV12-4	TRBJ2-5	CTNSLQETQYF
TRBV11-2	TRBJ1-1	CAGATVDEAYF
TRBV29-1	TRBJ2-3	CRHPTGSSPDTQYF
TRBV11-3	TRBJ1-1	CASSLGLNTESFF
TRBV11-1	TRBJ2-5	CASSFFRRGTQYF
TRBV4-2	TRBJ2-2	CAGSQDYHGGAPGELFF
TRBV7-8	TRBJ1-5	CASSLARRTGDFSNQPQHF
TRBV9	TRBJ2-1	CASSDTPTSGGPRWQFF
TRBV5-1	TRBJ1-1	CASSQATEAMNIEAFF
TRBV5-6	TRBJ1-1	CVSSLPRNTEDFF
TRBV4-1	TRBJ1-4	CASSQIRGHGSEKLFF
TRBV4-1	TRBJ2-7	CVSSRTLAGGGDVQYF
TRBV28	TRBJ2-7	CASSQWTGGFSKQYF
TRBV11-1	TRBJ2-7	CASSSSGIGTYEHYF
TRBV12-3/TRBV12-4	TRBJ2-7	CASSFDSISYDQYF
TRBV12-3/TRBV12-4	TRBJ2-5	CASTKSAHPTSGLPQETQYF
TRBV11-2	TRBJ2-7	CASSYGQGREQYF
TRBV29-1	TRBJ1-1	CSVGGEGYNETFF
TRBV7-9	TRBJ2-3	CASSGLVGGGTDTQYF
TRBV6-5	TRBJ1-4	CASSYSLQDEKLFF
TRBV11-2	TRBJ2-5	CANSLDGRDVTQYF
TRBV6-2/TRBV6-3	TRBJ2-2	CASSPGGVDTGELFF
TRBV6-2/TRBV6-3	TRBJ2-7	CASSYWTSGSGEQYF
TRBV11-2	TRBJ1-1	CVSILGISDKPFF
TRBV5-1	TRBJ2-5	CASSLIGDLETHYF
TRBV6-1	TRBJ2-7	CASNPIWMANQHYF
TRBV15	TRBJ2-2	CATSSGDTHTGELFF
TRBV6-1	TRBJ2-7	CASIATGLNEQYF
TRBV25-1	TRBJ2-5	CASRHTGAQETQYF
TRBV3-1	TRBJ2-1	CTSSQEGSGHYYNEQFF
TRBV4-2	TRBJ2-1	CANSQVCGSDNEQFF
TRBV29-1	TRBJ2-5	CSVCRDRVGGETEYF
TRBV12-3/TRBV12-4	TRBJ1-2	CASSSEERYTF
TRBV12-3/TRBV12-4	TRBJ1-1	CASSWYTQAFF
TRBV29-1	TRBJ2-1	CSVDRPSSYNEQFF
TRBV12-3/TRBV12-4	TRBJ2-3	CTSSSGGTDTQYF
TRBV6-2/TRBV6-3	TRBJ1-1	CAIRHFVGQRREAFF
TRBV7-8	TRBJ2-1	CASSLREGLYNEQFF
TRBV20-1	TRBJ1-1	CSATEGGVGTEAFF
TRBV12-3/TRBV12-4	TRBJ2-7	CASSGTGSSYEQYF
TRBV6-5	TRBJ1-6	CATHGGGRNSPLHF
TRBV4-3	TRBJ2-1	CASSRLAGSRNGQFF